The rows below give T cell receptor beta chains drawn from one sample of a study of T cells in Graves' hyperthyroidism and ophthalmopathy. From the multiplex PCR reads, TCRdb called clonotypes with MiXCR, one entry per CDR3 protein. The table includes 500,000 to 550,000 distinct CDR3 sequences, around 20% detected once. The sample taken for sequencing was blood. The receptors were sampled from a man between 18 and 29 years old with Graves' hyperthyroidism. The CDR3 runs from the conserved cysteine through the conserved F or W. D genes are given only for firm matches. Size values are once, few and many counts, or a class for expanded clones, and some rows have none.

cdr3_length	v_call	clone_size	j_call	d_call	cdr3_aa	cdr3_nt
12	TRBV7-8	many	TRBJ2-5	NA	CASSLSKETQYF	TGTGCCAGCAGCTTATCGAAAGAGACCCAGTACTTC
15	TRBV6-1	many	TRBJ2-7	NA	CASRMWGLGSYEQYF	TGTGCCAGCAGAATGTGGGGACTGGGATCCTACGAGCAGTACTTC
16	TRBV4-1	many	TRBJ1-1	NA	CASSQDEGRANTEAFF	TGCGCCAGCAGCCAAGATGAGGGCAGGGCGAACACTGAAGCTTTCTTT
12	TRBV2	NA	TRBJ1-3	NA	CASSAAVAGSYF	TGTGCCAGCAGTGCTGCTGTCGCAGGCTCATATTTT
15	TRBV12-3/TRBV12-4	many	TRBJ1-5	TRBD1	CASRPTGGGNQPQHF	TGTGCCAGCAGACCCACAGGGGGAGGCAATCAGCCCCAGCATTTT
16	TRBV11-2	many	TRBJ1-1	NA	CASSRFSGTVNTEAFF	TGTGCCAGCAGCCGATTCTCCGGGACGGTGAACACTGAAGCTTTCTTT
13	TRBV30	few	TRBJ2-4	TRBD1	CARQGAAKNIQHF	TGTGCCCGACAGGGGGCGGCCAAAAACATTCAGCACTTC
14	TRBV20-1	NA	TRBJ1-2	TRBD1	CSAAGTGEGYGYTF	TGCAGTGCTGCCGGGACAGGCGAGGGCTATGGCTACACCTTC
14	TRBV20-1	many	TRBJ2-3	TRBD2	CSARGGGPGDTQYF	TGCAGTGCTAGGGGCGGGGGGCCTGGAGATACGCAGTATTTT
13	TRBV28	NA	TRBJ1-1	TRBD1	CASIKQGWAEAFF	TGTGCCAGCATAAAACAGGGGTGGGCTGAAGCTTTCTTT
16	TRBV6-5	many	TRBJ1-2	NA	CASSYLPDNPTGGYTF	TGTGCCAGCAGCTACTTACCGGACAACCCAACAGGTGGCTACACCTTC
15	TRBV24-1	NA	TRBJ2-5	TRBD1	CATSPRGQGKETQYF	TGTGCCACCAGTCCAAGGGGACAGGGTAAAGAGACCCAGTACTTC
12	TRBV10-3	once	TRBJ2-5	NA	CAISLAGETQYF	TGTGCCATCAGCCTAGCCGGGGAGACCCAGTACTTC
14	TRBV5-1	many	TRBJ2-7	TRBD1	CASSQGQGAYEQYF	TGCGCCAGCAGCCAAGGACAGGGTGCCTACGAGCAGTACTTC
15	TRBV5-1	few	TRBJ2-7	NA	CASSLDGHPTYEQYF	TGCGCCAGCAGCTTGGACGGGCACCCAACTTACGAGCAGTACTTC
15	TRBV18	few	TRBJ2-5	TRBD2	CASSIPGGPLETQYF	TGTGCCAGCTCAATCCCGGGGGGGCCTCTGGAGACCCAGTACTTC
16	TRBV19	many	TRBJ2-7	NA	CASSNTRRDGSYEQYF	TGTGCCAGTAGTAATACCCGTCGGGACGGATCCTACGAGCAGTACTTC
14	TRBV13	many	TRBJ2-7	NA	CASSSLDSSYEQYF	TGTGCCAGCAGCTCCCTCGATAGCTCCTACGAGCAGTACTTC
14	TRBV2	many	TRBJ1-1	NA	CASSTGRRVAEAFF	TGTGCCAGCAGCACAGGGAGAAGGGTGGCTGAAGCTTTCTTT
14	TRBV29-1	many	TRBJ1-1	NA	CSAAPQGPMAEAFF	TGCAGCGCCGCACCACAGGGCCCGATGGCTGAAGCTTTCTTT
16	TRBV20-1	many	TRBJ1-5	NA	CSAVRFGRDLDQPQHF	TGCAGTGCTGTACGGTTTGGCAGGGACCTCGATCAGCCCCAGCATTTT
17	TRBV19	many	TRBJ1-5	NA	CASSMVANSGSAKPQHF	TGTGCCAGTAGTATGGTTGCGAATTCAGGGTCAGCGAAGCCCCAGCATTTT
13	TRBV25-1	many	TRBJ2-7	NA	CASSEPGQYEQYF	TGTGCCAGCAGTGAACCCGGCCAATACGAGCAGTACTTC
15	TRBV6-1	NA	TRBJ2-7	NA	CASSVRDIRSYEQYF	TGTGCCAGCAGTGTCCGGGACATACGCTCCTACGAGCAGTACTTC
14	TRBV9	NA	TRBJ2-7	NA	CASNLGGSGYEQYF	TGTGCCAGCAACCTGGGAGGTAGCGGCTACGAGCAGTACTTC
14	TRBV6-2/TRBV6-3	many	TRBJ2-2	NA	CASRTTGITGELFF	TGTGCCAGTAGGACCACAGGGATAACCGGGGAGCTGTTTTTT
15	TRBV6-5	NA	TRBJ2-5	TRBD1	CASSYAGTDKETQYF	TGTGCCAGCAGTTACGCCGGGACAGACAAAGAGACCCAGTACTTC
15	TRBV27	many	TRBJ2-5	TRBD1	CASSPGGTGRETQYF	TGTGCCAGCAGTCCCGGTGGGACAGGGAGAGAGACCCAGTACTTC
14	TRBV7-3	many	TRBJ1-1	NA	CASSPGGPNTEAFF	TGTGCCAGCAGCCCCGGGGGGCCGAACACTGAAGCTTTCTTT
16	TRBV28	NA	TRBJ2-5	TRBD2	CASSQASLAGEETQYF	TGTGCCAGCAGCCAAGCATCGCTAGCGGGGGAAGAGACCCAGTACTTC
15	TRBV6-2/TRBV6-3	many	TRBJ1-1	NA	CASSYSRPGDTEAFF	TGTGCCAGCAGTTACTCCCGCCCCGGGGACACTGAAGCTTTCTTT
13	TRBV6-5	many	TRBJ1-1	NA	CASSSVKGTEAFF	TGTGCCAGCAGTTCAGTTAAGGGCACTGAAGCTTTCTTT
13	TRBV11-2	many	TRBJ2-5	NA	CASSFLRRETQYF	TGTGCCAGCAGCTTCCTCCGGCGGGAGACCCAGTACTTC
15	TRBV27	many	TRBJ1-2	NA	CASSLRLGQHYGYTF	TGTGCCAGCAGTTTACGTCTGGGACAACACTATGGCTACACCTTC
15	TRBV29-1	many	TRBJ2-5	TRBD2	CSVGQKAGAGKTQYF	TGCAGCGTTGGCCAAAAAGCGGGGGCGGGGAAGACCCAGTACTTC
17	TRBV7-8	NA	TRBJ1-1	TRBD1	CASSSPFTGAGNTEAFF	TGTGCCAGCAGCTCACCATTTACAGGGGCGGGGAACACTGAAGCTTTCTTT
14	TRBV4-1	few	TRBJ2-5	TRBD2	CASSPTAGVETQYF	TGCGCCAGCAGCCCAACAGCGGGGGTAGAGACCCAGTACTTC
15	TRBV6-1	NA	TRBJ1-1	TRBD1	CASSSWDRVNTEAFF	TGTGCCAGCAGCTCCTGGGACAGGGTGAACACTGAAGCTTTCTTT
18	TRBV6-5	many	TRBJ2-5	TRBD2	CASSYEYWASGARGTQYF	TGTGCCAGCAGTTACGAGTATTGGGCTAGCGGGGCCCGGGGGACCCAGTACTTC
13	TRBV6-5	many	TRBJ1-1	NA	CASSYGGDTEAFF	TGTGCCAGCAGTTACGGTGGGGACACTGAAGCTTTCTTT
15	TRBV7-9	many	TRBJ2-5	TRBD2	CASSLLTSAQETQYF	TGTGCCAGCAGCTTATTGACTAGCGCTCAAGAGACCCAGTACTTC
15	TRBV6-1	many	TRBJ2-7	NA	CASSPGGPSSYEQYF	TGTGCCAGCAGCCCCGGGGGGCCCAGCTCCTACGAGCAGTACTTC
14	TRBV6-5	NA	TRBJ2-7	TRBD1	CASSWGTGGDEQYF	TGTGCCAGCAGTTGGGGGACAGGGGGGGACGAGCAGTACTTC
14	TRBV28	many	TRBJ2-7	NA	CASSLLQRRGEQYF	TGTGCCAGCAGTTTATTGCAGAGGAGGGGGGAGCAGTACTTC
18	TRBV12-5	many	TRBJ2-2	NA	CASGLHPAGTSNTGELFF	TGTGCTAGTGGTCTACACCCGGCCGGGACATCGAACACCGGGGAGCTGTTTTTT
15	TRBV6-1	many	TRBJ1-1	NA	CASSERMTVNTEAFF	TGTGCCAGCAGTGAAAGGATGACAGTGAACACTGAAGCTTTCTTT